This is a list of T cell receptor beta chains from one sample in a study of Ad26.COV2.S vaccination and SARS-CoV-2 variants. The table came from immunoSEQ multiplex PCR; TCRdb's copy has only in-frame clones and leaves some out. This table holds fewer than 900,000 clones, around 90% found once. Source: peripheral blood, taken in a trial of Ad26.COV2.S vaccine versus placebo. The receptors here all came from a person between 18 and 59 years old who received the Ad26.COV2.S COVID-19 vaccine or a placebo. Both conserved end residues are part of each CDR3. The D gene is left open where the match is weak. Expanded clones get a size class; other rows say once, few or many, or leave the size out.

d_call	v_call	clone_size	j_call	cdr3_aa	cdr3_nt
NA	TRBV4-1	NA	TRBJ2-2	CASSQAGGPGELFF	TGCGCCAGCAGCCAAGCGGGGGGCCCCGGGGAGCTGTTTTTT
TRBD1	TRBV30	NA	TRBJ1-2	CAWTGDRNYGYTF	TGTGCCTGGACTGGGGACAGGAACTATGGCTACACCTTC
NA	TRBV24-1	NA	TRBJ1-5	CATSEGGVGNQPQHF	TGTGCCACCAGTGAGGGTGGGGTTGGCAATCAGCCCCAGCATTTT
NA	TRBV7-2	NA	TRBJ2-7	CASSLGARDTYEQYF	TGTGCCAGCAGCCTCGGGGCTCGGGACACCTACGAGCAGTACTTC
NA	TRBV11-2	NA	TRBJ2-5	CASSLGGVETQYF	TGTGCCAGCAGCTTAGGTGGGGTAGAGACCCAGTACTTC
TRBD1	TRBV6-6	NA	TRBJ1-3	CASSYGTGSNTIYF	TGTGCCAGCAGTTACGGGACAGGCTCAAACACCATATATTTT
NA	TRBV7-2	NA	TRBJ1-3	CASSPSPRGSSGNTIYF	TGTGCCAGCAGCCCAAGCCCCAGGGGAAGCTCTGGAAACACCATATATTTT
NA	TRBV18	NA	TRBJ1-4	CASSPGGSEKLFF	TGTGCCAGCTCACCAGGGGGTTCTGAAAAACTGTTTTTT
TRBD1	TRBV7-8	NA	TRBJ2-2	CASSLQGANTGELFF	TGTGCCAGCAGCCTCCAGGGGGCGAACACCGGGGAGCTGTTTTTT
NA	TRBV6-6	NA	TRBJ2-1	CASSSDRTIYNEQFF	TGTGCCAGCAGTTCAGACAGGACCATCTACAATGAGCAGTTCTTC
TRBD1	TRBV7-9	NA	TRBJ2-1	CASSLESGTGWNEQFF	TGTGCCAGCAGCTTAGAATCCGGGACAGGGTGGAATGAGCAGTTCTTC
TRBD2	TRBV12-3/TRBV12-4	once	TRBJ2-5	CASRYSGVETQYF	TGTGCCAGCAGGTATAGCGGGGTGGAGACCCAGTACTTC
TRBD1	TRBV2	NA	TRBJ1-5	CASRGQWDQPQHF	TGTGCCAGCAGGGGACAGTGGGATCAGCCCCAGCATTTT
NA	TRBV5-1	NA	TRBJ1-3	CASSPQVGSGNTIYF	TGCGCCAGCAGCCCTCAAGTGGGGTCTGGAAACACCATATATTTT
NA	TRBV6-6	NA	TRBJ1-1	CASSHLGAEAFF	TGTGCCAGCAGTCACCTGGGAGCTGAAGCTTTCTTT
NA	TRBV10-3	NA	TRBJ1-3	CAISESVGNTIYF	TGTGCCATCAGTGAGTCGGTGGGAAACACCATATATTTT
NA	TRBV5-4	NA	TRBJ1-2	CASSPELDSFYGYTF	TGTGCCAGCAGCCCCGAGCTCGACAGCTTCTATGGCTACACCTTC
TRBD1	TRBV29-1	NA	TRBJ2-5	CSGTQGQETQYF	TGCAGCGGAACACAGGGGCAAGAGACCCAGTACTTC
NA	TRBV7-2	NA	TRBJ1-1	CASSLGATAFF	TGTGCCAGCAGCTTGGGGGCGACAGCTTTCTTT
NA	TRBV21-1	NA	TRBJ1-1	CASSKAGEKENTEAFF	TGTGCCAGCAGCAAAGCAGGGGAGAAGGAGAACACTGAAGCTTTCTTT
NA	TRBV30	NA	TRBJ1-5	CAWSSGNQPQHF	TGTGCCTGGAGTTCAGGGAATCAGCCCCAGCATTTT
NA	TRBV6-6	NA	TRBJ2-7	CASSYSMEGGSEQYF	TGTGCCAGCAGTTACTCGATGGAGGGTGGAAGCGAGCAGTACTTC
TRBD2	TRBV19	NA	TRBJ2-3	CASSLLAVGTDTQYF	TGTGCCAGTAGTCTACTAGCGGTTGGCACAGATACGCAGTATTTT
NA	TRBV11-2	NA	TRBJ2-7	CASSLGGPSSYEQYF	TGTGCCAGCAGCCTGGGGGGCCCTAGCTCCTACGAGCAGTACTTC
NA	TRBV5-6	NA	TRBJ2-5	CASSGPNGTSKETQYF	TGTGCCAGCAGCGGCCCGAACGGGACAAGCAAAGAGACCCAGTACTTC
NA	TRBV12-5	NA	TRBJ1-1	CASGLTGNTEAFF	TGTGCTAGTGGTTTGACCGGGAACACTGAAGCTTTCTTT
TRBD1	TRBV7-9	NA	TRBJ2-7	CASSPNGGTGAYEQYF	TGTGCCAGCAGTCCTAATGGGGGGACAGGTGCCTACGAGCAGTACTTC
TRBD2	TRBV10-1	NA	TRBJ2-1	CASSTSGRISEQFF	TGCGCCAGCAGTACTAGCGGGAGGATAAGTGAGCAGTTCTTC
NA	TRBV25-1	NA	TRBJ1-6	CASSVRENSPLHF	TGTGCCAGCAGCGTTCGGGAAAATTCACCCCTCCACTTT
TRBD2	TRBV24-1	NA	TRBJ2-1	CATSENSGSSYNEQFF	TGTGCCACCAGTGAAAATAGCGGGAGCTCCTACAATGAGCAGTTCTTC
NA	TRBV3-1/TRBV3-2	NA	TRBJ2-7	CASSQDTRREQYF	TGTGCCAGCAGCCAAGATACTAGGCGGGAGCAGTACTTC
NA	TRBV7-8	NA	TRBJ2-3	CASSFRETDTQYF	TGTGCCAGCAGCTTCAGGGAGACAGATACGCAGTATTTT
NA	TRBV19	NA	TRBJ1-3	CASPAPRGNTIYF	TGTGCCAGTCCTGCGCCCAGAGGAAACACCATATATTTT
NA	TRBV5-4	NA	TRBJ2-7	CASSLAGSYEQYF	TGTGCCAGCAGCTTGGCCGGTTCCTACGAGCAGTACTTC
NA	TRBV6-6	NA	TRBJ1-4	CASRGWGSEKLFF	TGTGCCAGCAGGGGTTGGGGGTCCGAAAAACTGTTTTTT
NA	TRBV5-6	NA	TRBJ1-4	CASSWTASTNEKLFF	TGTGCCAGCAGCTGGACCGCATCAACTAATGAAAAACTGTTTTTT
NA	TRBV20-1	NA	TRBJ2-1	CSASGGGASSYNEQFF	TGCAGTGCTAGTGGTGGCGGGGCTAGCTCCTACAATGAGCAGTTCTTC
NA	TRBV6-5	NA	TRBJ1-2	CASSRGTHDGGYTF	TGTGCCAGCAGTCGCGGGACGCACGACGGCGGCTACACCTTC
TRBD1	TRBV24-1	NA	TRBJ1-1	CATRSRDRDTEAFF	TGTGCCACCAGATCCCGGGACAGGGACACTGAAGCTTTCTTT
NA	TRBV4-3	NA	TRBJ1-4	CASSQERQGGEKLFF	TGCGCCAGCAGCCAAGAAAGGCAGGGAGGTGAAAAACTGTTTTTT
NA	TRBV28	NA	TRBJ1-4	CASSSEKLFF	TGTGCCAGCAGCTCTGAAAAACTGTTTTTT
NA	TRBV7-3	NA	TRBJ1-1	CASSSTVNTEAFF	TGTGCCAGCAGCTCCACAGTGAACACTGAAGCTTTCTTT
NA	TRBV5-1	NA	TRBJ1-1	CASSLRGTEAFF	TGCGCCAGCAGCTTACGGGGCACTGAAGCTTTCTTT
TRBD1	TRBV11-1	NA	TRBJ1-6	CASSLGTGYNSPLHF	TGTGCCAGCAGCCTCGGGACAGGGTATAATTCACCCCTCCACTTT
TRBD2	TRBV10-3	NA	TRBJ2-1	CAISDLTSGTYNEQFF	TGTGCCATCAGTGATTTGACTAGCGGGACTTACAATGAGCAGTTCTTC
NA	TRBV7-2	NA	TRBJ1-1	CASSFGTKAFF	TGTGCCAGCAGCTTCGGGACAAAAGCTTTCTTT
TRBD1	TRBV5-1	NA	TRBJ2-7	CASSLSRGTGAYEQYF	TGCGCCAGCAGCTTGAGCCGCGGGACAGGGGCCTACGAGCAGTACTTC
NA	TRBV5-1	NA	TRBJ1-2	CASSPFRTGGYTF	TGCGCCAGCAGCCCCTTCCGTACGGGGGGCTACACCTTC